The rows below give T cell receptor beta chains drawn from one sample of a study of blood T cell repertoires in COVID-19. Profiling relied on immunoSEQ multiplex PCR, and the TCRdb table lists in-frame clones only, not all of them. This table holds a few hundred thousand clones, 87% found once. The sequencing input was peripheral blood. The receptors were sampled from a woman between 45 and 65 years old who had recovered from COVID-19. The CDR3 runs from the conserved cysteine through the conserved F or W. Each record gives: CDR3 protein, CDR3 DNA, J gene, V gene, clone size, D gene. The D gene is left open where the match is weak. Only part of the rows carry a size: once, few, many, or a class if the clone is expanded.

CASSLMGGLLSYNEQFF	TGTGCCAGCAGCTTAATGGGCGGGCTCCTCTCCTACAATGAGCAGTTCTTC	TRBJ2-1	TRBV7-2	once	-
CASSPLGDSSNYGYTF	TGTGCCAGCTCACCCCTCGGGGACAGCTCTAACTATGGCTACACCTTC	TRBJ1-2	TRBV18	-	TRBD1
CASSVLGTGELFF	TGTGCCAGCAGCGTCCTAGGCACCGGGGAGCTGTTTTTT	TRBJ2-2	TRBV9	-	-
CASRGLADSTDTQYF	TGCGCCAGCAGGGGACTAGCGGATAGCACAGATACGCAGTATTTT	TRBJ2-3	TRBV5-1	once	TRBD2
CASSPWLNSNQPQHF	TGTGCCAGCAGTCCCTGGCTGAATAGCAATCAGCCCCAGCATTTT	TRBJ1-5	TRBV6-6	-	-
CASSAGLAEQETQYF	TGTGCCAGCAGCGCCGGACTAGCGGAGCAAGAGACCCAGTACTTC	TRBJ2-5	TRBV9	-	TRBD2
CASSLAGRGRGELFF	TGTGCCAGCAGCTTGGCCGGCAGGGGAAGGGGGGAGCTGTTTTTT	TRBJ2-2	TRBV5-4	-	-
CASSPPGQGNNSPLGGQFF	TGTGCCAGCAGCCCTCCGGGACAGGGGAATAACTCCCCCTTAGGTGGGCAGTTCTTC	TRBJ2-1	TRBV21-1	-	-
CASSQVIREAAGAFF	TGCGCCAGCAGCCAAGTGATACGGGAGGCGGCTGGAGCTTTCTTT	TRBJ1-1	TRBV4-1	-	-
CASSDPTAGHTMTNYGYTF	TGTGCCAGCAGCGACCCTACAGCGGGACACACAATGACTAACTATGGCTACACCTTC	TRBJ1-2	TRBV6-4	-	-
CASSARGRTTEAFF	TGTGCCAGCAGTGCCAGGGGCAGGACCACTGAAGCTTTCTTT	TRBJ1-1	TRBV6-2/TRBV6-3	-	-
CASSHVAGGRRFTDTQYF	TGTGCCAGCAGCCATGTAGCGGGGGGGCGAAGGTTTACAGATACGCAGTATTTT	TRBJ2-3	TRBV3-1/TRBV3-2	-	TRBD2
CASSSLWEGQETQYF	TGTGCCAGCAGCTCCCTCTGGGAGGGCCAAGAGACCCAGTACTTC	TRBJ2-5	TRBV28	-	TRBD2
CASSSTVGGDSYNSPLHF	TGCGCCAGCAGCTCGACCGTCGGGGGAGATTCTTATAATTCACCCCTCCACTTT	TRBJ1-6	TRBV5-1	few	-
CASKPGTIFDEQFF	TGTGCCAGCAAACCCGGGACTATCTTCGATGAGCAGTTCTTC	TRBJ2-1	TRBV6-5	-	TRBD2
CSARARAEAFF	TGCAGTGCTAGAGCGAGGGCTGAAGCTTTCTTT	TRBJ1-1	TRBV20-1	-	-
CASNPAAPEQYF	TGCGCCAGCAACCCAGCGGCCCCCGAGCAGTACTTC	TRBJ2-7	TRBV10-1	-	-
CASSGTQTGTYEQYF	TGTGCCAGCAGTGGGACCCAGACAGGGACCTACGAGCAGTACTTC	TRBJ2-7	TRBV25-1	-	TRBD1
CASSMAGYSYNEQFF	TGTGCCAGTAGTATGGCGGGTTACTCCTACAATGAGCAGTTCTTC	TRBJ2-1	TRBV19	-	-
CASSFERIFEAFF	TGTGCCAGCAGCTTTGAGAGGATTTTTGAAGCTTTCTTT	TRBJ1-1	TRBV11-2	once	-
CASSPFRGKNTEAFF	TGTGCCAGCAGCCCTTTCAGGGGAAAGAACACTGAAGCTTTCTTT	TRBJ1-1	TRBV5-4	-	-
CASSLNRLAGDEQYF	TGTGCCAGCAGTTTAAATCGGCTAGCGGGTGACGAGCAGTACTTC	TRBJ2-7	TRBV27	-	TRBD2
CAWSARAGTIMNTEAFF	TGTGCCTGGAGTGCGAGGGCCGGAACGATTATGAACACTGAAGCTTTCTTT	TRBJ1-1	TRBV30	few	-
CASSPTSNEQFF	TGTGCCAGCAGCCCGACTAGCAATGAGCAGTTCTTC	TRBJ2-1	TRBV2	-	-
CASSLAGRQPQHF	TGTGCCAGCAGCCTAGCGGGCCGGCAGCCCCAGCATTTT	TRBJ1-5	TRBV7-2	few	-
CASSMTGGRTDTQYF	TGCGCCAGCAGCATGACAGGGGGACGCACAGATACGCAGTATTTT	TRBJ2-3	TRBV5-1	once	TRBD1
CASSQNRGRTEAFF	TGTGCCAGCAGCCAAAACAGGGGACGGACTGAAGCTTTCTTT	TRBJ1-1	TRBV3-1/TRBV3-2	few	TRBD1
CASSLTRMSYYEQYF	TGTGCCAGCAGTTTGACACGGATGAGCTACTACGAGCAGTACTTC	TRBJ2-7	TRBV27	-	-
CASSYSGGQPQHF	TGTGCCAGCAGCTACAGCGGAGGTCAGCCCCAGCATTTT	TRBJ1-5	TRBV7-9	-	-
CASSQDLASGELQQYF	TGCGCCAGCAGCCAAGATTTGGCTAGCGGGGAGTTGCAGCAGTACTTC	TRBJ2-7	TRBV4-3	-	TRBD2
CATQGWADTQYF	TGTGCCACCCAGGGTTGGGCAGATACGCAGTATTTT	TRBJ2-3	TRBV24-1	-	-
CASSGDRGQSTDTQYF	TGTGCCAGCAGTGGTGACAGGGGGCAAAGCACAGATACGCAGTATTTT	TRBJ2-3	TRBV2	-	TRBD1
CASSMGPSGNTIYF	TGTGCCAGTAGTATGGGCCCCTCTGGAAACACCATATATTTT	TRBJ1-3	TRBV19	-	-
CASSLPHGYETQYF	TGTGCCAGCAGCTTACCCCACGGGTATGAGACCCAGTACTTC	TRBJ2-5	TRBV7-2	-	-
CASSSPNGGSNEQYF	TGTGCCAGCAGTTCGCCTAACGGAGGGAGCAACGAGCAGTACTTC	TRBJ2-7	TRBV6-2/TRBV6-3	-	-
CASSLFRTGAEAFF	TGTGCCAGCAGCCTATTTCGGACAGGCGCTGAAGCTTTCTTT	TRBJ1-1	TRBV2	-	TRBD1
CASSGGGYGTGELFF	TGTGCCAGCAGCGGTGGAGGGTACGGCACCGGGGAGCTGTTTTTT	TRBJ2-2	TRBV9	-	-
CASIQGIGTEAFF	TGTGCCAGCATACAGGGAATTGGGACTGAAGCTTTCTTT	TRBJ1-1	TRBV2	once	-
CASRRTGDTEAFF	TGTGCCAGCAGGCGGACAGGGGACACTGAAGCTTTCTTT	TRBJ1-1	TRBV6-5	-	TRBD1
CASSSRSSGFEDEQFF	TGTGCCAGTAGTTCTAGGAGTAGCGGCTTTGAGGATGAGCAGTTCTTC	TRBJ2-1	TRBV19	-	-
CASSVRGPGQALAPSSYNEQFF	TGTGCCAGTAGTGTCCGGGGCCCGGGACAGGCCCTAGCTCCGAGCTCCTACAATGAGCAGTTCTTC	TRBJ2-1	TRBV19	-	TRBD1
CASSRDSYGYTF	TGTGCCAGCTCACGGGACAGCTATGGCTACACCTTC	TRBJ1-2	TRBV18	few	TRBD1
CATSGGGAISGNTIYF	TGCGCCACCAGCGGAGGGGGGGCCATATCTGGAAACACCATATATTTT	TRBJ1-3	TRBV5-1	-	-